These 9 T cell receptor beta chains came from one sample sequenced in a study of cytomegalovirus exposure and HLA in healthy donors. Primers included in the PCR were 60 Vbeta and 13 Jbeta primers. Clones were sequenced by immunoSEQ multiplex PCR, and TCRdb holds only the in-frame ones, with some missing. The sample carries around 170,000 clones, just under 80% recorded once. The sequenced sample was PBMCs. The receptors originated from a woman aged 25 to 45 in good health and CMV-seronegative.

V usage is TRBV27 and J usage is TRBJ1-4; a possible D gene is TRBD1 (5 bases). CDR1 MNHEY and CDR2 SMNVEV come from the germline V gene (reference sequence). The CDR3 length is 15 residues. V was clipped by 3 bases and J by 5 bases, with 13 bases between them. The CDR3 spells CASSLGQVGNEKLFF. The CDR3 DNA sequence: TGTGCCAGCAGTTTGGGGCAGGTGGGGAATGAAAAACTGTTTTTT.

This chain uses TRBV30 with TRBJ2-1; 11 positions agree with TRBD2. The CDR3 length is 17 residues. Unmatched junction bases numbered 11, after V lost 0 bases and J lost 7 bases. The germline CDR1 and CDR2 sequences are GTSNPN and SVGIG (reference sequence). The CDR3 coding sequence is TGTGCCTGGAGTGTACGGGGAATAGCGGGGGGGAGTAATGAGCAGTTCTTC. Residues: CAWSVRGIAGGSNEQFF.

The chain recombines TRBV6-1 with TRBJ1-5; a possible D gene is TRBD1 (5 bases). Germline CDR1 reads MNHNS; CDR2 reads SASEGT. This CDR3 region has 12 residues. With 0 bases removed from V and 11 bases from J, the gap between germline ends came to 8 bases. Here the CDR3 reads CASSEAGPAQHF. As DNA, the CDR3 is TGTGCCAGCAGTGAAGCGGGGCCAGCCCAGCATTTT.

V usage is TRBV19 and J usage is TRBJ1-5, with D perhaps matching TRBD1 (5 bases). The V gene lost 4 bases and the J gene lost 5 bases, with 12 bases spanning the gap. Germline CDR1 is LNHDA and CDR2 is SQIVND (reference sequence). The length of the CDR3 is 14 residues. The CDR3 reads CASSKQGFYQPQHF. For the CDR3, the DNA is TGTGCCAGTAGTAAGCAGGGTTTCTATCAGCCCCAGCATTTT.

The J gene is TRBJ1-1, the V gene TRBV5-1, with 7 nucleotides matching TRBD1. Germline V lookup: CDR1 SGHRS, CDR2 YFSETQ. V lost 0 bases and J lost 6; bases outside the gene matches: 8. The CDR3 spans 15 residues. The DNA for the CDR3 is TGCGCCAGCAGCTTGGAGGTCAGGGGGTCAGCTGAAGCTTTCTTT. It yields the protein CASSLEVRGSAEAFF.

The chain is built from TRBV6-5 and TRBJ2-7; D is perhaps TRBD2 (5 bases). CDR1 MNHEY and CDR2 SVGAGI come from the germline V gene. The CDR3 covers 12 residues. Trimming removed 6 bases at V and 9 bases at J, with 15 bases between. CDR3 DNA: TGTGCCAGCAGCCAAACTAGTGATCGGCAGTACTTC. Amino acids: CASSQTSDRQYF.

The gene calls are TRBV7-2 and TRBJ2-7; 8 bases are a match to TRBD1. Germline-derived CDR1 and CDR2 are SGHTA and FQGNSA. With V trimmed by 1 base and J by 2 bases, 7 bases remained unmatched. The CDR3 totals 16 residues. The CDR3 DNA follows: TGTGCCAGCAGCTTAGTTCGGGACAGGCTTACCTACGAGCAGTACTTC. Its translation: CASSLVRDRLTYEQYF.

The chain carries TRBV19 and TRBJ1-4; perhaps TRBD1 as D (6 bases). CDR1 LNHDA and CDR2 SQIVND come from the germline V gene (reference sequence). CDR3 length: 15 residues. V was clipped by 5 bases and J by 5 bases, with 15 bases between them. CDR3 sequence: CASSGWAGANEKLFF. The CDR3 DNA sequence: TGTGCCAGTAGTGGTTGGGCAGGGGCGAATGAAAAACTGTTTTTT.

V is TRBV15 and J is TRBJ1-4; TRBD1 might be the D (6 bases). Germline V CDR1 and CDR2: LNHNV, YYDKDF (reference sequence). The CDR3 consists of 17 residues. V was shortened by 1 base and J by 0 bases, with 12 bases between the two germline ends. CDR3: CATSRGGGASTNEKLFF. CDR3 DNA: TGTGCCACCAGCAGAGGAGGGGGGGCCTCAACTAATGAAAAACTGTTTTTT.